This TCR beta chain was retrieved from a study of blood T cell repertoires in COVID-19. Germline V gene sequence: CDR1 MNHEY, CDR2 SVGAGI. There are 12 residues in the CDR3. With 7 bases clipped from V and 7 bases from J, the junction kept 3 bases outside the gene matches. Libraries were prepared by immunoSEQ multiplex PCR; TCRdb keeps only in-frame clonotypes and omits some of them. The sample holds roughly 69,000 clones; 78% are singletons and the top ten take 11% to 15%. The receptor was isolated from a man aged 55 to 70 with COVID-19, enrolled during active disease. What was sequenced was peripheral blood. The gene calls are TRBV6-5 and TRBJ2-2, with 7 bases that match TRBD2. CDR3 residues: CASIREGGELFF. The CDR3 DNA reads TGTGCCAGCATCAGGGAGGGCGGGGAGCTGTTTTTT.